This TCR beta chain was profiled in a study of human T cells and chemical hapten exposure. This clonotype was seen a few times. Time point meaning: patch test 1, 2 weeks after DPC sensitization. Documented treatment: therapeutic diphenylcyclopropenone sensitization with weekly scalp DPC. It was from unfractionated whole blood that total RNA was extracted. Germline loops: CDR1 SGHRS, CDR2 YFSETQ. Trimming left V 4 bases short and J 4 bases short, with 11 bases between. The CDR3 sequence is 13 residues long. Methods used by the authors: Ranging from roughly 23,224 to 750,000, TCR counts per sample had a median value of around 91,000. TCRdb analysed the RACE reads with MiXCR anew, one entry per CDR3 protein. The V and J calls, along with clone size, are taken from TCRdb and not from the paper's own processing. The sample has tens of thousands of distinct CDR3 sequences, 9% to 9.5% seen once.

The source material was whole blood, sampled in connection with sensitization to the hapten diphenylcyclopropenone (DPC). The gene calls are TRBV5-1 and TRBJ2-5; D is ambiguous. The clonotype originates from a woman aged 40-49 years with alopecia areata. Some clones in this sample may be carry-over from other donors' samples. The DNA for the CDR3 is TGCGCCAGCAGCCTATCGACGGGAGAGACCCAGTACTTC. It translates to CASSLSTGETQYF.